A selection of T cell receptor beta chains follows, all from one sample in a study of shared clonotypes between healthy human individuals. Using immunoSEQ multiplex PCR, the repertoire was profiled, and TCRdb retains in-frame clones only, with some absent. Of roughly 2.2 million clones detected, approximately 95% appear once; the ten largest clones hold 0.39%. What was sequenced was naive CD4+ T cells from PBMCs. The receptor set was obtained from a man aged 18 to 29 in good health. Some clones in this sample may be carry-over from other donors' samples. CDR3s include the opening cysteine and the closing phenylalanine or tryptophan. The D gene is left open where the match is weak. Rows may omit the clone size; those that give it use once, few, many or a size class.

V: TRBV7-9
D: TRBD1
size: -
J: TRBJ1-2
CDR3: CASSLLQGAPPDDGYTF
DNA: TGTGCCAGCAGCCTGTTACAGGGGGCGCCCCCTGATGATGGCTACACCTTC

V: TRBV6-1
D: -
size: -
J: TRBJ2-3
CDR3: CASSVVGYPTDTQYF
DNA: TGTGCCAGCAGTGTCGTAGGGTACCCCACAGATACGCAGTATTTT

V: TRBV5-1
D: -
size: few
J: TRBJ1-5
CDR3: CASSLGTGQPQHF
DNA: TGCGCCAGCAGCTTGGGTACGGGGCAGCCCCAGCATTTT

V: TRBV29-1
D: -
size: -
J: TRBJ1-2
CDR3: CSVSGYTF
DNA: TGCAGCGTCAGTGGCTACACCTTC

V: TRBV2
D: -
size: once
J: TRBJ2-7
CDR3: CASRPPGSLSEQYF
DNA: TGTGCCAGCAGACCCCCCGGGTCCCTTAGCGAGCAGTACTTC

V: TRBV7-2
D: -
size: -
J: TRBJ2-3
CDR3: CASSYTGSTDTQYF
DNA: TGTGCCAGCAGCTATACAGGGAGCACAGATACGCAGTATTTT

V: TRBV9
D: -
size: -
J: TRBJ1-1
CDR3: CASSPAGANTEAFF
DNA: TGTGCCAGCAGCCCAGCCGGGGCGAACACTGAAGCTTTCTTT

V: TRBV28
D: TRBD1
size: -
J: TRBJ1-5
CDR3: CASSVDRGRSQPQHF
DNA: TGTGCCAGCAGCGTCGACAGGGGGCGTTCTCAGCCCCAGCATTTT

V: TRBV4-1
D: -
size: -
J: TRBJ2-7
CDR3: CASSQDTRGQYF
DNA: TGCGCCAGCAGCCAAGATACGAGGGGGCAGTACTTC

V: TRBV6-1
D: -
size: -
J: TRBJ1-4
CDR3: CASLGGGYEKLFF
DNA: TGTGCCAGCTTGGGGGGAGGGTACGAAAAACTGTTTTTT

V: TRBV11-2
D: -
size: -
J: TRBJ2-7
CDR3: CASSNRVTEQYF
DNA: TGTGCCAGCAGCAACAGGGTCACAGAGCAGTACTTC

V: TRBV27
D: TRBD1
size: once
J: TRBJ2-1
CDR3: CALTPGTGCCEQFF
DNA: TGTGCCCTGACCCCGGGGACAGGGTGTTGTGAGCAGTTCTTC

V: TRBV6-1
D: -
size: once
J: TRBJ2-7
CDR3: CASRENANYEQYF
DNA: TGTGCCAGCAGGGAGAATGCAAACTACGAGCAGTACTTC

V: TRBV7-4
D: -
size: -
J: TRBJ1-3
CDR3: CASSPSHRRASGNTIYF
DNA: TGTGCCAGCAGCCCCTCCCACCGCAGGGCCTCTGGAAACACCATATATTTT

V: TRBV7-9
D: -
size: -
J: TRBJ2-1
CDR3: CASSLVGYEQFF
DNA: TGTGCCAGCAGCTTAGTAGGCTATGAGCAGTTCTTC

V: TRBV6-6
D: TRBD1
size: -
J: TRBJ1-1
CDR3: CASNLGTGGLGTEAFF
DNA: TGTGCCAGCAACTTGGGCACAGGGGGCCTTGGAACTGAAGCTTTCTTT

V: TRBV28
D: -
size: -
J: TRBJ1-3
CDR3: CASSTGFTGNTIYF
DNA: TGTGCCAGCAGTACAGGGTTTACTGGAAACACCATATATTTT

V: TRBV2
D: TRBD2
size: -
J: TRBJ2-2
CDR3: CASSEGLANTGELFF
DNA: TGTGCCAGCAGTGAGGGACTAGCCAACACCGGGGAGCTGTTTTTT

V: TRBV28
D: -
size: once
J: TRBJ2-7
CDR3: CASSSGKPYEQYF
DNA: TGTGCCAGCAGTTCAGGAAAACCCTACGAGCAGTACTTC

V: TRBV5-1
D: -
size: -
J: TRBJ1-5
CDR3: CASSLAAGDQPQHF
DNA: TGCGCCAGCAGCTTGGCGGCAGGGGATCAGCCCCAGCATTTT

V: TRBV19
D: -
size: -
J: TRBJ1-2
CDR3: CASSINEGTGYTF
DNA: TGTGCCAGTAGTATAAACGAGGGGACCGGCTACACCTTC

V: TRBV15
D: -
size: -
J: TRBJ2-7
CDR3: CATSRETAAYEQYF
DNA: TGTGCCACCAGCAGAGAAACCGCGGCCTACGAGCAGTACTTC

V: TRBV10-3
D: TRBD2
size: -
J: TRBJ2-7
CDR3: CAISEQNPGTSGHEQYF
DNA: TGTGCCATCAGTGAGCAGAACCCCGGGACTAGCGGGCACGAGCAGTACTTC

V: TRBV7-9
D: TRBD1
size: -
J: TRBJ2-5
CDR3: CASSPLGDSNRQETQYF
DNA: TGTGCCAGCAGTCCTCTCGGGGACAGCAATAGACAAGAGACCCAGTACTTC

V: TRBV9
D: -
size: -
J: TRBJ2-1
CDR3: CASSAGGQQFF
DNA: TGTGCCAGCAGCGCAGGAGGACAGCAGTTCTTC

V: TRBV30
D: TRBD1
size: -
J: TRBJ1-3
CDR3: CAWSVQGGSGNTIYF
DNA: TGTGCCTGGAGTGTACAGGGGGGGAGTGGAAACACCATATATTTT

V: TRBV19
D: -
size: -
J: TRBJ1-5
CDR3: CASSIGAANSNQPQHF
DNA: TGTGCCAGTAGTATCGGGGCAGCTAATAGCAATCAGCCCCAGCATTTT

V: TRBV19
D: -
size: once
J: TRBJ1-1
CDR3: CASSILRGSGNTEAFF
DNA: TGTGCCAGTAGTATACTAAGGGGATCGGGGAACACTGAAGCTTTCTTT

V: TRBV5-1
D: TRBD1
size: -
J: TRBJ2-2
CDR3: CASISILQGAETAGELFF
DNA: TGCGCCAGCATCTCAATATTACAGGGGGCGGAAACAGCCGGGGAGCTGTTTTTT

V: TRBV7-2
D: TRBD1
size: few
J: TRBJ1-5
CDR3: CASSSTGVRNQPQHF
DNA: TGTGCCAGCAGCTCCACAGGGGTTCGCAATCAGCCCCAGCATTTT

V: TRBV18
D: -
size: -
J: TRBJ1-4
CDR3: CASSPQQGEDEKLFF
DNA: TGTGCCAGCTCTCCCCAACAGGGCGAGGATGAAAAACTGTTTTTT

V: TRBV5-6
D: -
size: -
J: TRBJ2-5
CDR3: CASSLEVTPNQETQYF
DNA: TGTGCCAGCAGCTTGGAGGTCACTCCCAATCAAGAGACCCAGTACTTC

V: TRBV30
D: TRBD2
size: -
J: TRBJ2-7
CDR3: CAWSRGSPYEQYF
DNA: TGTGCCTGGAGTCGCGGGAGCCCGTACGAGCAGTACTTC

V: TRBV7-9
D: TRBD1
size: -
J: TRBJ1-1
CDR3: CASSSTDRGNTEAFF
DNA: TGTGCCAGCAGCTCGACGGACAGGGGGAACACTGAAGCTTTCTTT

V: TRBV5-4
D: -
size: -
J: TRBJ1-1
CDR3: CASSLKTGDTEAFF
DNA: TGTGCCAGCAGCCTTAAAACAGGAGACACTGAAGCTTTCTTT

V: TRBV5-6
D: -
size: -
J: TRBJ2-1
CDR3: CASSLVGSRSYNEQFF
DNA: TGTGCCAGCAGCTTGGTAGGGTCAAGGTCCTACAATGAGCAGTTCTTC

V: TRBV11-2
D: TRBD1
size: -
J: TRBJ2-1
CDR3: CASSSSLGGGHNEQFF
DNA: TGTGCCAGCAGCTCTAGCCTAGGGGGCGGTCACAATGAGCAGTTCTTC

V: TRBV4-1
D: -
size: -
J: TRBJ2-2
CDR3: CASSQYGAQTTGELFF
DNA: TGCGCCAGCAGCCAATACGGGGCACAGACCACCGGGGAGCTGTTTTTT

V: TRBV6-5
D: -
size: -
J: TRBJ2-7
CDR3: CASSYQLTGGEQYF
DNA: TGTGCCAGCAGTTATCAACTAACCGGGGGCGAGCAGTACTTC

V: TRBV19
D: TRBD1
size: -
J: TRBJ2-7
CDR3: CASSTTGTGRYEQYF
DNA: TGTGCCAGTAGTACCACCGGGACAGGAAGATACGAGCAGTACTTC

V: TRBV2
D: TRBD1
size: few
J: TRBJ1-2
CDR3: CASSATGFGYTF
DNA: TGTGCCAGCAGTGCGACAGGGTTTGGCTACACCTTC

V: TRBV28
D: -
size: -
J: TRBJ1-6
CDR3: CASSLSYPLHF
DNA: TGTGCCAGCAGTTTGAGCTATCCCCTCCACTTT

V: TRBV7-9
D: -
size: few
J: TRBJ1-2
CDR3: CASSGDGYGYTF
DNA: TGTGCCAGCAGCGGGGACGGGTATGGCTACACCTTC

V: TRBV18
D: TRBD1
size: -
J: TRBJ1-2
CDR3: CASSIDRVHYGYTF
DNA: TGTGCCAGCTCGATCGACAGGGTGCACTATGGCTACACCTTC

V: TRBV9
D: TRBD2
size: -
J: TRBJ2-5
CDR3: CASSAGLAGVKTQYF
DNA: TGTGCCAGCAGCGCCGGACTAGCGGGAGTGAAGACCCAGTACTTC

V: TRBV5-8
D: TRBD1
size: -
J: TRBJ1-2
CDR3: CASSSGQQLYGYTF
DNA: TGTGCCAGCAGCTCGGGACAGCAACTCTATGGCTACACCTTC

V: TRBV4-2
D: TRBD1
size: -
J: TRBJ1-1
CDR3: CASSPQAGQSHLNTEAFF
DNA: TGTGCCAGCAGCCCACAGGCGGGACAGTCACACCTGAACACTGAAGCTTTCTTT

V: TRBV5-1
D: -
size: -
J: TRBJ2-2
CDR3: CASSTSPGTNTGELFF
DNA: TGCGCCAGCAGCACTTCCCCAGGAACGAACACCGGGGAGCTGTTTTTT

V: TRBV6-6
D: -
size: -
J: TRBJ2-3
CDR3: CASRPGGYSTDTQYF
DNA: TGTGCCAGCAGGCCCGGCGGGTATAGCACAGATACGCAGTATTTT

V: TRBV5-1
D: TRBD1
size: -
J: TRBJ1-2
CDR3: CASSPGTAMGEGYTF
DNA: TGCGCCAGCAGCCCCGGGACAGCTATGGGAGAAGGCTACACCTTC

V: TRBV29-1
D: -
size: -
J: TRBJ1-2
CDR3: CSVGQRLRYGYTF
DNA: TGCAGCGTTGGGCAGAGACTACGGTATGGCTACACCTTC

V: TRBV7-7
D: -
size: -
J: TRBJ2-5
CDR3: CASSLEVSSETQYF
DNA: TGTGCCAGCAGCTTAGAGGTCTCTTCAGAGACCCAGTACTTC

V: TRBV28
D: -
size: -
J: TRBJ1-1
CDR3: CASSAPPGLANTEAFF
DNA: TGTGCCAGCAGTGCGCCTCCGGGACTTGCGAACACTGAAGCTTTCTTT

V: TRBV14
D: -
size: -
J: TRBJ1-2
CDR3: CASSRRRDNYGYTF
DNA: TGTGCCAGCAGCCGACGCCGGGACAACTATGGCTACACCTTC

V: TRBV4-2
D: -
size: -
J: TRBJ2-7
CDR3: CASSQDRLYYEQYF
DNA: TGTGCCAGCAGCCAAGATAGGCTGTACTACGAGCAGTACTTC

V: TRBV5-1
D: TRBD1
size: -
J: TRBJ2-2
CDR3: CASSPGDRGNTGELFF
DNA: TGCGCCAGCAGCCCGGGGGACAGGGGGAACACCGGGGAGCTGTTTTTT

V: TRBV6-1
D: TRBD1
size: -
J: TRBJ1-4
CDR3: CASSRGGGEEKLFF
DNA: TGTGCCAGCAGCAGAGGAGGGGGCGAAGAAAAACTGTTTTTT

V: TRBV5-6
D: -
size: -
J: TRBJ1-2
CDR3: CASSFRQENNYGYTF
DNA: TGTGCCAGCAGCTTCAGACAGGAAAATAACTATGGCTACACCTTC

V: TRBV5-1
D: -
size: -
J: TRBJ2-2
CDR3: CASSLGRGRNTGELFF
DNA: TGCGCCAGCAGCTTGGGGCGGGGCCGAAACACCGGGGAGCTGTTTTTT